Below are 27 T cell receptor beta chains sequenced from a single sample in a study of cytomegalovirus exposure and HLA in healthy donors. The data were produced by immunoSEQ multiplex PCR, yet TCRdb's version contains in-frame clones alone and is incomplete. The sample lists some 130,000 clones; about 95% were seen once. Input material: PBMCs. These receptors were taken from a man aged 18-30 years in good health and CMV-seropositive.

V is TRBV6-5 and J is TRBJ1-2; D gene uncertain. V was clipped by 0 bases and J by 8 bases, with 10 bases between them. In germline, CDR1 is MNHEY, CDR2 SVGAGI. The CDR3 sequence is 13 residues long. The CDR3 is CASSYSATRGYTF. The CDR3 DNA sequence: TGTGCCAGCAGTTACTCGGCGACACGGGGCTACACCTTC.

This chain connects TRBV5-1 to TRBJ1-1, with D maybe TRBD1 (5 bases). V lost 0 bases, J lost 6 bases, and 12 bases lay in between. The CDR3 extends over 14 amino acids. From germline, CDR1 is SGHRS and CDR2 YFSETQ. CDR3 sequence reads: CASSLAQGVAEAFF. The CDR3 nucleotides are TGCGCCAGCAGCTTGGCCCAGGGTGTCGCTGAAGCTTTCTTT.

This chain uses TRBV5-1 with TRBJ2-6, with D perhaps TRBD1 (6 bases). This CDR3 region has 16 residues. V lost 4 bases and J 0 bases, leaving 11 bases between the germline ends. CDR1 and CDR2 from the germline V gene are SGHRS and YFSETQ. The CDR3 loop is CASSTGQSSGANVLTF. DNA for the CDR3: TGCGCCAGCAGCACAGGACAGTCCTCTGGGGCCAACGTCCTGACTTTC.

The gene calls are TRBV18 and TRBJ1-3; the D gene is possibly TRBD1 (6 bases). Germline V gives CDR1 KGHSH, CDR2 LQKENI. Deletions cut 4 bases from V and 0 bases from J, with 7 bases between. The CDR3 totals 14 residues. Here the CDR3 reads CASSQDSSGNTIYF. The CDR3, as DNA: TGTGCCAGCTCACAGGACAGCTCTGGAAACACCATATATTTT.

The chain carries TRBV28 and TRBJ2-5, with 11 positions matching TRBD2. V dropped 2 bases and J dropped 5; count of bases not matched to a gene: 10. The CDR3 has 17 residues. In germline, CDR1 is MDHEN, CDR2 SYDVKM. Here the CDR3 reads CASSLVATSGSGETQYF. As DNA, the CDR3 is TGTGCCAGCAGTTTAGTCGCAACTAGCGGGAGCGGGGAGACCCAGTACTTC.

The CDR3 sequence is CASSPSTGGYEQYF. The CDR3 DNA is TGTGCCAGCAGCCCGTCGACAGGGGGCTACGAGCAGTACTTC. The rearrangement joins TRBV5-4 to TRBJ2-7; 9 nucleotides line up with TRBD1. This CDR3 spans 14 amino acids. Unmatched junction bases numbered 5, after V lost 4 bases and J lost 3 bases. CDR1 is SGHNT, CDR2 YYREEE, per germline (reference sequence).

The chain employs TRBV7-2 and TRBJ2-5, with 9 nucleotides matching TRBD2. This CDR3 contains 14 residues. V lost 1 base to trimming and J lost 3 bases; unmatched junction nucleotides: 0. From germline, CDR1 is SGHTA and CDR2 FQGNSA. The CDR3 region has the DNA TGTGCCAGCAGCTTAGTAGCGGGAGAAGAGACCCAGTACTTC. This encodes CASSLVAGEETQYF.

The V gene is TRBV25-1, the J gene TRBJ1-2, with a weak D call TRBD1 (5 bases). V lost 1 base, J lost 6 bases, and 9 bases lay in between. Germline CDR1 reads MGHDK; CDR2 reads SYGVNS. The CDR3 length is 13 residues. CDR3 sequence reads: CASSEFQGDGYTF. CDR3 DNA: TGTGCCAGCAGTGAATTCCAGGGTGATGGCTACACCTTC.

The chain recombines TRBV6-1 with TRBJ2-7; D might be TRBD1 (6 bases). CDR3 size: 17 residues. The germline V gene encodes CDR1 MNHNS and CDR2 SASEGT. The germline V and J ends were trimmed by 2 bases and 5 bases, with 22 bases remaining between them. DNA for the CDR3: TGTGCCAGCAGTGAATTTCTTTTTGGGCAGGGGTTGCACGAGCAGTACTTC. This gives the protein CASSEFLFGQGLHEQYF.

The rearrangement joins TRBV19 to TRBJ2-3; D possibly corresponds to TRBD1 (6 bases). Germline lookup yields CDR1 LNHDA and CDR2 SQIVND (reference sequence). The CDR3 is 14 amino acids. Trimming stripped 10 bases from V and 1 base from J, with 15 bases between. The CDR3 DNA is TGTGCCACCCGAATGGGGGCTGGCACAGATACGCAGTATTTT. This codes for CATRMGAGTDTQYF.

As to this clone: The sample contains more than one DNA sequence encoding this CDR3. This chain connects TRBV7-9 to TRBJ1-1; D is unresolved. Per germline, CDR1 SEHNR and CDR2 FQNEAQ (reference sequence). Trimming left V 4 bases short and J 8 bases short, with 8 bases between. The CDR3 is made up of 11 amino acids. The CDR3 region is CASSSGLEAFF. CDR3 in DNA: TGTGCCAGCAGCTCCGGGTTGGAAGCTTTCTTT.

The chain combines TRBV2 with TRBJ2-2; 13 nucleotides agree with TRBD2. Germline values: CDR1 SNHLY, CDR2 FYNNEI. After removal of 3 bases from V and 4 bases from J, the junction contained 2 bases not matched to a gene. The CDR3 length is 16 residues. The CDR3 reads CASSDGLAGATGELFF. DNA of the CDR3: TGTGCCAGCAGTGACGGACTAGCGGGAGCCACCGGGGAGCTGTTTTTT. Full variable domain (outside the CDR3, taken from reference TRBV2 and TRBJ2-2): EPEVTQTPSHQVTQMGQEVILRCVPISNHLYFYWYRQILGQKVEFLVSFYNNEISEKSEIFDDQFSVERPDGSNFTLKIRSTKLEDSAMYFCASSDGLAGATGELFFGEGSRLTVL.

The chain links TRBV29-1 to TRBJ2-2; D is possibly TRBD2 (6 bases). Trimming removed 6 bases at V and 8 bases at J, with 10 bases between. The CDR3 loop spans 11 amino acids. Germline V gene lookup returns CDR1 SQVTM and CDR2 ANQGSEA. This CDR3 reads CSVLAGGELFF. DNA of the CDR3: TGCAGCGTCTTGGCGGGGGGGGAGCTGTTTTTT.

This clone occurred a few times. The rearrangement uses TRBV11-2 and TRBJ2-7; 7 bases fit TRBD2. V was pared by 3 bases and J by 3 bases, with 11 bases of the junction left unmatched. The CDR3 has 16 amino acids. Looked up from germline, CDR1 is SGHAT and CDR2 is FQNNGV. The CDR3 here is CASSFSRSSGRYEQYF. CDR3 nucleotides: TGTGCCAGCAGCTTTAGTCGGTCTAGCGGACGCTACGAGCAGTACTTC. The full variable domain, completed using reference TRBV11-2 and TRBJ2-7, is EAGVAQSPRYKIIEKRQSVAFWCNPISGHATLYWYQQILGQGPKLLIQFQNNGVVDDSQLPKDRFSAERLKGVDSTLKIQPAKLEDSAVYLCASSFSRSSGRYEQYFGPGTRLTVT.

The chain uses TRBV13 and TRBJ2-7; 11 nucleotides align to TRBD2. This CDR3 comprises 15 residues. Germline CDR1 PRHDT, CDR2 FYEKMQ (reference sequence). After removal of 0 bases from V and 3 bases from J, the junction contained 1 base not matched to a gene. The CDR3 spells CASSLGLAGDYEQYF. In nucleotides, the CDR3 is TGTGCCAGCAGCTTAGGACTAGCGGGAGACTACGAGCAGTACTTC.

V gene TRBV4-1 combines with J gene TRBJ1-2, with D uncertain. The CDR3 is made up of 14 amino acids. The germline CDR1 and CDR2 sequences are MGHRA and YSYEKL. The V and J ends lost 0 bases and 4 bases respectively, with 9 bases between them. The CDR3: CASSQEVLRYGYTF. CDR3 nucleotide sequence: TGCGCCAGCAGCCAAGAGGTACTCCGCTATGGCTACACCTTC.

The chain's CDR3 is CASSLSGTASNEKLFF. The CDR3 coding sequence is TGTGCCAGCAGCTTATCCGGGACAGCCTCTAATGAAAAACTGTTTTTT. This chain links TRBV11-2 with TRBJ1-4; 7 bases fit TRBD1. The germline V gene has CDR1 SGHAT and CDR2 FQNNGV. This CDR3 has 16 residues. Germline trimming cut 2 bases from V and 3 bases from J; bases unmatched to any gene: 6.

The genes are TRBV6-1 and TRBJ2-7, with unresolved D. This CDR3 spans 14 amino acids. CDR1 is MNHNS, CDR2 SASEGT, per germline. V dropped 2 bases and J dropped 3 bases, with 11 bases sitting between them. CDR3 sequence: CASSESQAYYEQYF. In DNA form, the CDR3 reads TGTGCCAGCAGTGAATCCCAGGCTTACTACGAGCAGTACTTC.

The J gene is TRBJ2-7, the V gene TRBV15; D not certain. Germline CDR1 and CDR2: LNHNV and YYDKDF (reference sequence). The CDR3 has 14 residues. Trimming cost V 4 bases and J 2 bases, with 12 bases left between them. The CDR3 loop reads CATSTIRVTYEQYF. The CDR3 DNA reads TGTGCCACCAGCACAATCCGGGTTACCTACGAGCAGTACTTC.

The rearrangement joins TRBV11-1 to TRBJ2-1; D is unclear. V dropped 2 bases and J dropped 6 bases, with 8 bases sitting between them. This CDR3 has 13 residues. The germline gives CDR1 SGHAT, CDR2 FQDESV (reference sequence). CDR3 sequence reads: CASSLTVSNEQFF. The CDR3 DNA reads TGTGCCAGCAGCTTAACGGTTTCCAATGAGCAGTTCTTC. Based on the CDR3 plus reference TRBV11-1 and TRBJ2-1, the full variable domain is EAEVAQSPRYKITEKSQAVAFWCDPISGHATLYWYRQILGQGPELLVQFQDESVVDDSQLPKDRFSAERLKGVDSTLKIQPAELGDSAMYLCASSLTVSNEQFFGPGTRLTVL.

This rearrangement joins TRBV2 to TRBJ1-4, with D maybe TRBD1 (6 bases). Germline CDR1 is SNHLY and CDR2 is FYNNEI. The ends were cut back, 8 bases at V and 0 bases at J, with 13 bases in the middle. CDR3 length: 15 residues. Here the CDR3 DNA reads TGTGCCAGCGGCAGGGGATCCGCAACTAATGAAAAACTGTTTTTT. Translating gives CASGRGSATNEKLFF.

J is TRBJ2-6 and V is TRBV5-1; 12 positions match TRBD2. There are 17 residues in the CDR3. V trimming: 6 bases; J trimming: 0 bases; junction bases outside the gene matches: 4. Germline V gene sequence: CDR1 SGHRS, CDR2 YFSETQ. The CDR3 nucleotides are TGCGCCAGCACCCCACTAGCGGGAGGCTCTGGGGCCAACGTCCTGACTTTC. This sequence encodes CASTPLAGGSGANVLTF.

The J gene is TRBJ2-7, the V gene TRBV2, with D perhaps TRBD1 (6 bases). CDR3 size: 13 residues. Germline V lookup: CDR1 SNHLY, CDR2 FYNNEI. Trimming cost V 3 bases and J 0 bases, with 6 bases left between them. CDR3 in amino acids: CASSEDSSYEQYF. In DNA form, the CDR3 reads TGTGCCAGCAGTGAGGACAGCTCCTACGAGCAGTACTTC.

The chain is built from TRBV10-2 and TRBJ2-7; D not resolved. The ends were cut back, 7 bases at V and 2 bases at J, with 9 bases in the middle. The CDR3 runs to 12 residues. Germline V gene lookup returns CDR1 WSHSY and CDR2 SAAADI. The CDR3 spells CASTTEPYEQYF. CDR3 coding DNA: TGCGCCAGCACCACAGAACCCTACGAGCAGTACTTC.

The V call is TRBV5-1, the J call TRBJ2-7, with 7 bases identical to TRBD1. CDR1 is SGHRS, CDR2 YFSETQ, per germline. With V trimmed by 0 bases and J by 6 bases, 6 bases remained unmatched. This CDR3 has 14 amino acids. The CDR3 DNA follows: TGCGCCAGCAGCTTGGGCCCCGACAGGGCCGAGCAGTACTTC. Translating it yields CASSLGPDRAEQYF.

The chain carries TRBV4-1 and TRBJ1-2; TRBD1 matches 7 bases. V lost 3 bases and J lost 1; bases outside the gene matches: 2. The CDR3 contains 14 residues. The germline V gene encodes CDR1 MGHRA and CDR2 YSYEKL. CDR3 DNA: TGCGCCAGCAGCCAGACAGGGCTTAACTATGGCTACACCTTC. It codes for CASSQTGLNYGYTF.

The chain carries TRBV11-2 and TRBJ2-7; a weak D match, TRBD1 (7 bases). CDR3 length equals 13 residues. Per the germline V gene, CDR1 is SGHAT and CDR2 is FQNNGV. V lost 5 bases to trimming and J lost 5 bases, with 13 bases between them. The CDR3 reads CASSAGQLHEQYF. The CDR3 DNA sequence: TGTGCCAGCAGCGCGGGACAGCTCCACGAGCAGTACTTC. The complete variable domain, with remaining parts taken from reference TRBV11-2 and TRBJ2-7, reads EAGVAQSPRYKIIEKRQSVAFWCNPISGHATLYWYQQILGQGPKLLIQFQNNGVVDDSQLPKDRFSAERLKGVDSTLKIQPAKLEDSAVYLCASSAGQLHEQYFGPGTRLTVT.